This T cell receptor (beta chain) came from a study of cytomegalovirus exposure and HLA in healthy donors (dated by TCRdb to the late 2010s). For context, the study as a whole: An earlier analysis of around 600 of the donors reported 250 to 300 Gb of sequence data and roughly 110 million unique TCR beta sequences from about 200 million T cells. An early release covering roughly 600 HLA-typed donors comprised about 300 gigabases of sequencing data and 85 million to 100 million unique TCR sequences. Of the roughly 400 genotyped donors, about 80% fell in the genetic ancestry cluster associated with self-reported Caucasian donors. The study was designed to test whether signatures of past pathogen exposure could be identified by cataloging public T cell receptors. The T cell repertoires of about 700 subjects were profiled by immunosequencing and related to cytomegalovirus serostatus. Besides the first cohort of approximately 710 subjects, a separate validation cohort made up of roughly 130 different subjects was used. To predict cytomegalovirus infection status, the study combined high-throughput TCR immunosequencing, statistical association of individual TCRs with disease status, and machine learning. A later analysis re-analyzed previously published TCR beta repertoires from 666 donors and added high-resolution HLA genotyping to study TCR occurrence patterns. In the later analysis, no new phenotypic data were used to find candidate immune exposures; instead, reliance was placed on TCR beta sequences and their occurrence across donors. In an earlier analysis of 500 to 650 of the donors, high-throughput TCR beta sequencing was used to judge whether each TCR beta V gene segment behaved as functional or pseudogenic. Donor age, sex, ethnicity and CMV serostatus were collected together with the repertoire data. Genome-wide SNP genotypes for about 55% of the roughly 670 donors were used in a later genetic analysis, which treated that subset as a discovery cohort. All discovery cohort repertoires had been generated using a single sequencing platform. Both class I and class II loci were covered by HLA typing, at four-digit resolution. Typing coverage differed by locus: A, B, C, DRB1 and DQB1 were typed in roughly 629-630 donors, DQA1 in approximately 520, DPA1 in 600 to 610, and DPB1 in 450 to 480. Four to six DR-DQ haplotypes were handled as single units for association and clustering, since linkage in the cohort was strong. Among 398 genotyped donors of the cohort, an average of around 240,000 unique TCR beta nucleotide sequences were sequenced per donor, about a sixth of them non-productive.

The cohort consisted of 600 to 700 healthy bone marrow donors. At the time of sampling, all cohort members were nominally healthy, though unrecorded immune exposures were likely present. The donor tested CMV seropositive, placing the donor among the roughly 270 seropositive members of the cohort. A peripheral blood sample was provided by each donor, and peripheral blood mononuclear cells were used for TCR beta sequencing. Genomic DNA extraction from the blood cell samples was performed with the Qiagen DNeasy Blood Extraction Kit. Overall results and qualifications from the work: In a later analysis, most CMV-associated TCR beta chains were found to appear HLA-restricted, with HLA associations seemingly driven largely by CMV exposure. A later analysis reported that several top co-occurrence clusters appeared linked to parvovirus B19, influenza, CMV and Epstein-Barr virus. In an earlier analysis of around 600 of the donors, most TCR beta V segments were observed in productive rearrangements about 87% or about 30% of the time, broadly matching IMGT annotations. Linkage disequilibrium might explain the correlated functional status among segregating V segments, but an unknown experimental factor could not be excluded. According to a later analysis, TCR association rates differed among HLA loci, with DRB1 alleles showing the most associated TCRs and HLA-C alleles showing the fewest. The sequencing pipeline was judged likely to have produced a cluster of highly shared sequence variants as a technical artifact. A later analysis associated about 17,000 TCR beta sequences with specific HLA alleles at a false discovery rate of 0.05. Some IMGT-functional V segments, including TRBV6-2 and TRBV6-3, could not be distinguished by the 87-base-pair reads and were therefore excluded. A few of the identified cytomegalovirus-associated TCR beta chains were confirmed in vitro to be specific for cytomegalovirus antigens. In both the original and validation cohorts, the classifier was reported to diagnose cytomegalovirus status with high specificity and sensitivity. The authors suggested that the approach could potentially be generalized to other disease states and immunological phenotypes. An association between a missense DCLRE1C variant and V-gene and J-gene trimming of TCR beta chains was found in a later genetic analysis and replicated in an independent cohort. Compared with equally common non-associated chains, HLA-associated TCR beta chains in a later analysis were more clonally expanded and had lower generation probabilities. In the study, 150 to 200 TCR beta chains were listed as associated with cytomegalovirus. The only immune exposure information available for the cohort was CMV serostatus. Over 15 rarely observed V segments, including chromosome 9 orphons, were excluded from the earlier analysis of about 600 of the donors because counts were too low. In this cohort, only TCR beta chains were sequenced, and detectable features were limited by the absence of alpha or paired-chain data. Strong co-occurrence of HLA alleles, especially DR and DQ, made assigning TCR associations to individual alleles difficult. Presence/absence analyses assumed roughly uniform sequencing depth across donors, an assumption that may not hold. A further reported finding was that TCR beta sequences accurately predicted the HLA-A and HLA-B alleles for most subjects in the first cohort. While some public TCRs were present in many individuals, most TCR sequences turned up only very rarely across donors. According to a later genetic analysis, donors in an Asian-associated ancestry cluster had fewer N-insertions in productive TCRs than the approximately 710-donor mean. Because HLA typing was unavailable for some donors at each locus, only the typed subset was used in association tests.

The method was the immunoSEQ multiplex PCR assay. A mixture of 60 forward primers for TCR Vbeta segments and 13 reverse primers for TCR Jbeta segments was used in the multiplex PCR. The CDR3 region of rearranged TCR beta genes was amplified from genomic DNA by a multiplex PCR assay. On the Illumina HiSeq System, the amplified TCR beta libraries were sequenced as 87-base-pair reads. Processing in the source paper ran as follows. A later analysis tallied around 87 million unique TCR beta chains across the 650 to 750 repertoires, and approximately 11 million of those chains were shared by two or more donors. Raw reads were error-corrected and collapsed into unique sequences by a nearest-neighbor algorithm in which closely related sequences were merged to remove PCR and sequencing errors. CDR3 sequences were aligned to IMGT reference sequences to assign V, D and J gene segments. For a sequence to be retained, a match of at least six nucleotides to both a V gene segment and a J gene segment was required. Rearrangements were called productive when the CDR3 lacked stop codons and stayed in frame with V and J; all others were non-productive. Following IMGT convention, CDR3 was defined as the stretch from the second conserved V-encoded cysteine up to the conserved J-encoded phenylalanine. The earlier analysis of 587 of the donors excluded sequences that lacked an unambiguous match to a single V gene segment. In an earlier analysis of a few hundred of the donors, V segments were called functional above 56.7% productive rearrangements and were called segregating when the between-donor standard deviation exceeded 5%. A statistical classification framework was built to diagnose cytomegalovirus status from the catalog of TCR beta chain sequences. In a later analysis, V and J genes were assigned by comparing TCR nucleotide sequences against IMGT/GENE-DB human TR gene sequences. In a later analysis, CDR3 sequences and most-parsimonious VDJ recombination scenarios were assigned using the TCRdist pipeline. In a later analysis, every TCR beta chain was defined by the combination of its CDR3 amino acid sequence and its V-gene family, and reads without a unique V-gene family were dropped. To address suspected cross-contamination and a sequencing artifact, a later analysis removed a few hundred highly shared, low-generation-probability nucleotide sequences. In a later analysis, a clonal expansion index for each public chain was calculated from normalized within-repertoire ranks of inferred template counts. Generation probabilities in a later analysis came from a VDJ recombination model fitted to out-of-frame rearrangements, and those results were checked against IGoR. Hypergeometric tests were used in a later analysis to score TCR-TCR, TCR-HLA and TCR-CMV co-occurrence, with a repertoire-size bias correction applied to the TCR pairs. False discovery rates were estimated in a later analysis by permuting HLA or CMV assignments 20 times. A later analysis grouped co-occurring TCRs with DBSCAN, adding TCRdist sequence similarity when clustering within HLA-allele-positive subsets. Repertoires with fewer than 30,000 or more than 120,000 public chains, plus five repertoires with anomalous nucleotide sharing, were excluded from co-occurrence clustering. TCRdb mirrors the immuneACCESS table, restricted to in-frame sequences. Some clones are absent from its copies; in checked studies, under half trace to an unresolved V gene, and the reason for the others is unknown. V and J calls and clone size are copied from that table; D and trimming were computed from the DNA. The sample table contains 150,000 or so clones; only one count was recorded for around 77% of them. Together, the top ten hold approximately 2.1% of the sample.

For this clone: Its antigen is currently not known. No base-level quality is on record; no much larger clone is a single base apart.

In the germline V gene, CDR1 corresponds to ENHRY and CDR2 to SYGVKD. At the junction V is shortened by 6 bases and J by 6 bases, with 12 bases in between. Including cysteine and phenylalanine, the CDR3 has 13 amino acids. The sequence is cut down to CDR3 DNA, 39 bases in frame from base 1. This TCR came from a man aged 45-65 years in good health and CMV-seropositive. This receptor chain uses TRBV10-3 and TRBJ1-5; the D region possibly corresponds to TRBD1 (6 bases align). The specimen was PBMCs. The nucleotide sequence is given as TGTGCCATCAGCTTAACAGGGCTTCAGCCCCAGCATTTT. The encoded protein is CAISLTGLQPQHF.